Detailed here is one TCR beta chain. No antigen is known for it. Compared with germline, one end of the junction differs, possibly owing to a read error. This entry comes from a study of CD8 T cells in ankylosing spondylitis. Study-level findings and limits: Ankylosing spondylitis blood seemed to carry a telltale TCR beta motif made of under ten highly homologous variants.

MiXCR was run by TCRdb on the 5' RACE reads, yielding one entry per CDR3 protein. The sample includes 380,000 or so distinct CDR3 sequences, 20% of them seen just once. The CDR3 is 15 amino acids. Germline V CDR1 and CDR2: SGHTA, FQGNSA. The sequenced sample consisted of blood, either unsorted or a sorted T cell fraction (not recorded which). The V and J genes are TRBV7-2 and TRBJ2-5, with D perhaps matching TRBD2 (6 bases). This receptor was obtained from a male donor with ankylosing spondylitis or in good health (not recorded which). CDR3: CASSPWQGLQKTQYF. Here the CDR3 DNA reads TGTGCCAGCAGCCCATGGCAGGGACTCCAAAAGACCCAGTACTTC.